This is a list of T cell receptor beta chains from one sample in a study of cytomegalovirus exposure and HLA in healthy donors. Data came from immunoSEQ multiplex PCR; TCRdb stores just in-frame clones and leaves some out. The table includes 85,000 to 100,000 clones, 81% detected once. Specimen: PBMCs. These receptors all stem from a girl aged 2 to 9 in good health and CMV-seropositive. CDR3s leave out the opening cysteine and the closing phenylalanine or tryptophan. For some rows the clone size is stated as once, few or many, or as a class when expanded; others skip it.

v_gene,abundance,CDR3aa
TRBV9,NA,ASSVEAGRNGYT
TRBV4-3,NA,ASSQEGLPSYEQY
TRBV25-1,few,ASSVPLGVTDTQY
TRBV27,NA,ASSPHLVAFYEQY
TRBV29-1,NA,SHTAGAGDTQY
TRBV2,NA,ASSEALWDRRTEAF
TRBV30,few,ASSRGVNSPLH
TRBV19,NA,ASGGLAAYNEQF
TRBV6-4,once,ASKQGLNYGYT
TRBV28,NA,ASSSLLNQPQH
TRBV6-1,NA,ASSEGGTNYGYT